These T cell receptor beta chains were read from a single sample in a study of blood T cell repertoires in COVID-19. Sequencing was performed with immunoSEQ multiplex PCR; in TCRdb, only in-frame clones are kept and a portion is missing. The table has 300,000 or so clones, 90% seen once; the top ten hold 3.7%. Input material: peripheral blood. The receptors were sampled from a woman in her forties with acute or convalescent COVID-19. Each CDR3 is given with its conserved first and last residue. Fields, in order: V gene, D gene, J gene, CDR3 protein. D genes are given only for firm matches.

TRBV6-5,TRBD1,TRBJ2-1,CASRVGRGHYNEQFF
TRBV27,TRBD1,TRBJ1-2,CASSLSPGQSSGYTF
TRBV29-1,.,TRBJ1-6,CSVPRAGAKPLHF
TRBV11-3,.,TRBJ2-1,CASRPTKVGGSYNEQFF
TRBV24-1,TRBD1,TRBJ1-5,CATSDGQGDQPQHF
TRBV5-1,.,TRBJ1-5,CASSLNRDQPQHF
TRBV28,TRBD1,TRBJ2-3,CASSSGQGQVTDTQYF
TRBV25-1,.,TRBJ1-3,CASTNRVDTIYF
TRBV6-7,TRBD1,TRBJ1-6,CASSYSPDRGNSPLHF
TRBV2,.,TRBJ1-1,CASSGDGRNTEAFF
TRBV6-1,.,TRBJ1-5,CASSESRQGALNQPQHF
TRBV12-3/TRBV12-4,TRBD1,TRBJ1-1,CASKRGLGTEAFF
TRBV15,.,TRBJ1-2,CATRTGLTGGYGYTF
TRBV4-1,.,TRBJ1-2,CASSQVENTNYGYTF
TRBV6-6,.,TRBJ2-5,CASSHFRVETQYF
TRBV9,.,TRBJ1-1,CASSISGVVNTEAFF
TRBV19,TRBD1,TRBJ1-2,CASSAQEDRHYGYTF
TRBV3-1/TRBV3-2,TRBD1,TRBJ2-1,CASSQGQEVGNEQFF
TRBV12-5,.,TRBJ1-6,CASTLWAREGSPLHF
TRBV14,.,TRBJ2-1,CASSQDLGQIPYNEQFF
TRBV12-3/TRBV12-4,TRBD1,TRBJ1-6,CASSYPGQGALHF
TRBV6-1,.,TRBJ1-5,CASSENEGALGQPQHF
TRBV6-4,TRBD1,TRBJ1-2,CASSTGTGGIYGYTF
TRBV6-1,.,TRBJ2-1,CASSEEGLRGLQFF
TRBV6-2/TRBV6-3,.,TRBJ1-5,CASSYSVQPNQPQHF
TRBV12-3/TRBV12-4,.,TRBJ1-1,CASSFLQLAEAFF
TRBV5-5,.,TRBJ1-1,CASSLVGAGNTEAFF
TRBV19,TRBD1,TRBJ2-1,CASSDNRGRRQFF
TRBV9,.,TRBJ1-2,CASSVGTANYGYTF
TRBV19,.,TRBJ2-3,CASSIRGADTDTQYF
TRBV18,TRBD1,TRBJ2-1,CASSTPGTGIDEQFF
TRBV28,TRBD1,TRBJ1-2,CASSFGWPGGGYTF
TRBV11-2,TRBD1,TRBJ1-2,CASSATGQYYGYTF
TRBV7-3,TRBD1,TRBJ2-1,CASSLSHRQGLMDTGEQFF
TRBV6-1,.,TRBJ1-5,CASSERVSGNQPQHF
TRBV14,.,TRBJ1-2,CASSQGFPGRIDYGYTF
TRBV2,.,TRBJ2-5,CASSGQETQYF